These 18 T cell receptor beta chains were all obtained from the same sample, sequenced in a study of blood T cell repertoires in COVID-19. Here immunoSEQ multiplex PCR was the method, and the copy in TCRdb shows in-frame clones only, minus some. The top ten clones hold 3.5% to 4.5% of a sample with roughly 26,000 clones, over 85% of them seen once. Material: peripheral blood. The receptor source for this set is a human donor with active COVID-19. The donor label of this sample is uncertain.

The chain combines TRBV12-2 with TRBJ1-3; the table's D call TRBD1 went unverified against the DNA. TRBV12-2 is a pseudogene segment. The CDR3 is 19 residues long. The chain's CDR3 is CASRLYLTGTTSSGNTIYF. The CDR3 bases are TGTGCAAGTCGCCTTTATTTGACAGGAACCACTTCCTCTGGAAACACCATATATTTT.

J is TRBJ2-5 and V is TRBV25-1; TRBD1 is a possible D gene (7 bases). Germline V gene lookup returns CDR1 MGHDK and CDR2 SYGVNS. The CDR3 is 16 amino acids. V lost 2 bases, J lost 4 bases, and 17 bases lay in between. The CDR3 DNA follows: TGTGCCAGCAGTGAAAACCAGGGGGGAGTAGGAGAGACCCAGTACTTC. Amino acid sequence: CASSENQGGVGETQYF.

For the CDR3, the DNA is TGTGCCAGCAGGAAAAGGGGGAGCAATCAGCCCCAGCATTTT. As protein: CASRKRGSNQPQHF. J is TRBJ1-5 and V is TRBV5-8, with a tentative D call TRBD1 (6 bases). The CDR3 has 14 residues. Trimming took off 5 bases at V and 1 base at J, with 10 bases between the two ends. The germline CDR1 and CDR2 sequences are SGHTS and YDEGEE.

The chain recombines TRBV19 with TRBJ1-5; perhaps TRBD1 as D (5 bases). This CDR3 contains 13 residues. V lost 6 bases and J 4 bases, leaving 10 bases between the germline ends. Germline V CDR1 and CDR2: LNHDA, SQIVND (reference sequence). In DNA form, the CDR3 reads TGTGCCAGTAGGGCCCAGGGAAATCAGCCCCAGCATTTT. It yields the protein CASRAQGNQPQHF.

The chain links TRBV5-4 to TRBJ2-7; 7 bases match TRBD1. After removal of 2 bases from V and 2 bases from J, the junction contained 4 bases not matched to a gene. The CDR3 extends over 14 amino acids. CDR1 is SGHNT and CDR2 is YYREEE in the germline V gene (reference sequence). This CDR3 reads CASSFGTEAYEQYF. In nucleotides, the CDR3 is TGTGCCAGCAGCTTTGGGACAGAGGCCTACGAGCAGTACTTC.

This chain links TRBV27 with TRBJ2-1; TRBD2 matches 9 bases. Trimming cost V 8 bases and J 5 bases; bases outside gene matches: 7. The CDR3 extends over 14 amino acids. Looked up from germline, CDR1 is MNHEY and CDR2 is SMNVEV (reference sequence). CDR3 bases: TGTGCCAGCGCCGGACTAGCGTTGAACAATGAGCAGTTCTTC. Translation: CASAGLALNNEQFF.

The chain carries TRBV28 and TRBJ1-2; D not certain. V lost 3 bases, J lost 2 bases, and 4 bases lay in between. The germline V gene has CDR1 MDHEN and CDR2 SYDVKM. The CDR3 is 12 amino acids. The CDR3 loop reads CASSFLNYGYTF. The CDR3 DNA follows: TGTGCCAGCAGTTTTCTCAACTATGGCTACACCTTC.

This chain connects TRBV14 to TRBJ2-1; TRBD2 aligns across 10 bases. The CDR3 contains 19 residues. Germline V gene lookup returns CDR1 SGHDN and CDR2 FVKESK. The V and J ends lost 2 bases and 0 bases, in that order; junction bases with no gene match: 10. In nucleotides, the CDR3 is TGTGCCAGCAGCCAAAGAGCGGGGGGGCCCTTCAGCTCCTACAATGAGCAGTTCTTC. It encodes CASSQRAGGPFSSYNEQFF. Based on the CDR3 plus reference TRBV14 and TRBJ2-1, the full variable domain is EAGVTQFPSHSVIEKGQTVTLRCDPISGHDNLYWYRRVMGKEIKFLLHFVKESKQDESGMPNNRFLAERTGGTYSTLKVQPAELEDSGVYFCASSQRAGGPFSSYNEQFFGPGTRLTVL.

The J gene is TRBJ1-1, the V gene TRBV11-3; D is perhaps TRBD1 (6 bases). The germline V gene has CDR1 SGHNT and CDR2 YENEEA. V lost 5 bases to trimming and J lost 4 bases, with 14 bases between them. The CDR3 runs 14 residues. In nucleotides, the CDR3 is TGTGCCAGCAGCCGCAGAGGGGGAATCACTGAAGCTTTCTTT. As protein: CASSRRGGITEAFF.

The chain joins TRBV4-1 to TRBJ2-1; possible D gene TRBD2, 5 bases. The CDR3 runs 15 residues. Germline V lookup: CDR1 MGHRA, CDR2 YSYEKL. V shed 4 bases and J shed 5 bases, with 15 bases lying between them. The CDR3, as DNA: TGCGCCAGCAGCCCTGGACTCCTCCGACACAATGAGCAGTTCTTC. Translated, it gives CASSPGLLRHNEQFF.

The CDR3 region is CASRLGGRGPSYEQYF. In nucleotides, the CDR3 is TGTGCAAGTCGCTTAGGAGGGCGGGGACCCTCCTACGAGCAGTACTTC. V usage is TRBV12-2 and J usage is TRBJ2-7; the D call TRBD2 from the table was never checked on the DNA. TRBV12-2 represents a pseudogene. The CDR3 loop spans 16 amino acids.

This sequence joins TRBV6-5 and TRBJ2-7; weak D call: TRBD1 (6 bases). V dropped 0 bases and J dropped 2 bases, with 11 bases sitting between them. This CDR3 is built from 15 residues. Germline V CDR1 and CDR2: MNHEY, SVGAGI. CDR3 residues: CASSYSNNRAYEQYF. The CDR3 DNA follows: TGTGCCAGCAGTTACTCTAACAACAGGGCCTACGAGCAGTACTTC.

The CDR3 is CASSYIGLADNEQFF. The CDR3 DNA reads as TGTGCCAGCAGCTACATAGGACTAGCGGACAATGAGCAGTTCTTC. The chain employs TRBV7-2 and TRBJ2-1, with 10 bases matching TRBD2. The CDR3 covers 15 residues. CDR1 is SGHTA, CDR2 FQGNSA, per germline. V lost 4 bases and J lost 5; bases outside the gene matches: 5.

The rearrangement uses TRBV7-9 and TRBJ1-4; TRBD1 is a possible D gene (5 bases). The CDR3 is 13 amino acids. Germline loops: CDR1 SEHNR, CDR2 FQNEAQ (reference sequence). V lost 5 bases, J lost 3 bases, and 7 bases lay in between. As DNA, the CDR3 is TGTGCCAGCAGCCAGGGTGCTAATGAAAAACTGTTTTTT. This gives the protein CASSQGANEKLFF.

The V and J genes are TRBV3-1 (or the pseudogene TRBV3-2) and TRBJ2-4; maybe TRBD2 (5 bases). This CDR3 has 15 amino acids. Germline lookup yields CDR1 LGHDT and CDR2 YNNKEL (reference sequence). V gave up 2 bases and J gave up 3 bases, with 11 bases separating them. The CDR3 is CASSQSESGKNIQYF. In DNA, the CDR3 is TGTGCCAGCAGCCAATCCGAGAGCGGCAAAAACATTCAGTACTTC.

The rearrangement uses TRBV4-3 and TRBJ2-1; 11 nucleotides agree with TRBD2. The CDR3 runs 15 residues. Germline CDR1 LGHNA, CDR2 YSLEER. Unmatched junction bases numbered 0, after V lost 0 bases and J lost 5 bases. CDR3 DNA sequence: TGCGCCAGCAGCCAAGAGGGACTAGCGGACAATGAGCAGTTCTTC. Its translation is CASSQEGLADNEQFF.

This chain links TRBV11-3 with TRBJ2-5; no reliable D call. The CDR3 sequence is 13 residues long. Germline V gives CDR1 SGHNT, CDR2 YENEEA. With 0 bases removed from V and 4 bases from J, the gap between germline ends came to 6 bases. The CDR3 loop reads CASSLEAGETQYF. DNA for the CDR3: TGTGCCAGCAGCTTAGAGGCTGGAGAGACCCAGTACTTC.

This chain uses TRBV25-1 with TRBJ2-7; 9 bases line up with TRBD1. The germline V gene encodes CDR1 MGHDK and CDR2 SYGVNS. J gave up 5 bases and V 8 bases, and 13 bases lay outside the gene matches. This CDR3 has 15 residues. The CDR3 nucleotides read TGTGCCAGCGAGGACAGGGGATTGGTGAGGAACGAGCAGTACTTC. Its protein product is CASEDRGLVRNEQYF.